The text below deals with one TCR beta chain. Germline lookup yields CDR1 SGDLS and CDR2 YYNGEE. V lost 0 bases to trimming and J lost 6 bases, with 25 bases between them. This CDR3 region has 19 residues. This specimen comes from a study of T cells in Graves' hyperthyroidism and ophthalmopathy. What was amplified from RNA transcripts were TCR beta CDR3 regions. Using the HTBI primer set, a first-round RT-PCR was run on the TCR CDR3. TCRdb analysed the multiplex PCR reads with MiXCR anew, one entry per CDR3 protein. The sample holds about 560,000 distinct CDR3 sequences, 15% to 19% seen once. Sequencing was carried out using blood. The gene calls are TRBV9 and TRBJ2-1; D perhaps matches TRBD2 (5 bases). The receptor was derived from a woman aged 25 to 39 with Graves' hyperthyroidism. This CDR3 is CASSVESRPVGVRRNEQFF. DNA for the CDR3: TGTGCCAGCAGCGTAGAATCCCGTCCTGTGGGAGTCCGGCGCAATGAGCAGTTCTTC.